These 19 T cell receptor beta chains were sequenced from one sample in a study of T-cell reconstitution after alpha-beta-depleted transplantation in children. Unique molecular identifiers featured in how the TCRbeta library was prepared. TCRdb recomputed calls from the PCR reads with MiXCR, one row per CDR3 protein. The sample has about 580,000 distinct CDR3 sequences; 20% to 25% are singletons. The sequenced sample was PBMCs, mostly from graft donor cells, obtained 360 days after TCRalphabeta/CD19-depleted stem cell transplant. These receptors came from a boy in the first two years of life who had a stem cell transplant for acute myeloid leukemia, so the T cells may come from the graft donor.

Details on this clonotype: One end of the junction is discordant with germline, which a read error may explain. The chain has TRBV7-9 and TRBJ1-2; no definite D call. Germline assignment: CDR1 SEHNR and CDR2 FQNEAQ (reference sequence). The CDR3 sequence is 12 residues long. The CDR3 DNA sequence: TGTGCCGGCAGACACTTTAACTATGGCTACACCTTC. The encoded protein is CAGRHFNYGYTF.

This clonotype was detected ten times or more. The CDR3 region is CARVRGAAYEQYV. CDR3 bases: TGCGCCAGAGTCCGGGGGGCGGCCTACGAGCAGTACGTC. This chain links TRBV5-1 with TRBJ2-7; D may be TRBD2 (7 bases). The ends were cut back, 8 bases at V and 2 bases at J, with 14 bases in the middle. Looked up from germline, CDR1 is SGHRS and CDR2 is YFSETQ. The CDR3 is made up of 13 amino acids.

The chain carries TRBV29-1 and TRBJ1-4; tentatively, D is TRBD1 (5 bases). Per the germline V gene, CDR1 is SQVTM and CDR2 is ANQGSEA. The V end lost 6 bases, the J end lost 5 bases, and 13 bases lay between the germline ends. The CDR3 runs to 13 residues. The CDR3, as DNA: TGCAGCGTCCGGGGACGGTTGAATGAAAAACTGTTTTTT. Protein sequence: CSVRGRLNEKLFF.

CDR3: CASSYSSLAGVYEQYF. In DNA form, the CDR3 reads TGTGCCAGCAGTTACTCATCCCTAGCGGGGGTCTACGAGCAGTACTTC. The chain has TRBV6-5 and TRBJ2-7; 10 bases match TRBD2. This CDR3 has 16 residues. J gave up 3 bases and V 0 bases, and 5 bases lay outside the gene matches. Germline V gene lookup returns CDR1 MNHEY and CDR2 SVGAGI.

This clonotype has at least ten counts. CDR3 nucleotide sequence: TGTGCCAGCCCTTCTAAAGGGGGGCCTGGAAACACCATATATTTT. It codes for CASPSKGGPGNTIYF. The chain is built from TRBV12-3 or TRBV12-4 and TRBJ1-3; D possibly corresponds to TRBD1 (6 bases). V was shortened by 8 bases and J by 2 bases, with 16 bases between the two germline ends. The CDR3 extends over 15 amino acids.

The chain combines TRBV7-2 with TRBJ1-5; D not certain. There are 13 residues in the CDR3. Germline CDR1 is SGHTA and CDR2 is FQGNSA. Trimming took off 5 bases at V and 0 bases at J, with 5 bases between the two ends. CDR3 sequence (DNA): TGTGCCAGCAGCGGACGTAGCAATCAGCCCCAGCATTTT. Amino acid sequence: CASSGRSNQPQHF.

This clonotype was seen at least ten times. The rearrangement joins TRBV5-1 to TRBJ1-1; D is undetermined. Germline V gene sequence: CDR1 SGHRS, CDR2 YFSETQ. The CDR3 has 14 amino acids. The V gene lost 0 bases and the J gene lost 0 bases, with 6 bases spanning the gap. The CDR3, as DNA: TGCGCCAGCAGCTTGGCTTCTATGAACACTGAAGCTTTCTTT. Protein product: CASSLASMNTEAFF.

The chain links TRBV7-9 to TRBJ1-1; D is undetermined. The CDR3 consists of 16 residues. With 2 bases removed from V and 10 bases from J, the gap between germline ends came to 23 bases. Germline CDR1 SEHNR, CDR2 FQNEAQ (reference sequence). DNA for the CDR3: TGTGCCAGCAGCTTATCACCCATGGACGGGAGCGTGGCAGCTTTCTTT. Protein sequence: CASSLSPMDGSVAAFF.

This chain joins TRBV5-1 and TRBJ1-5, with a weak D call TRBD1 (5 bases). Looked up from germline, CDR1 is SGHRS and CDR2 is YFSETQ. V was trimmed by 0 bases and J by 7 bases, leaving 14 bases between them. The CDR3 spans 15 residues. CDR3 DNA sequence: TGCGCCAGCAGCTTGGACGGAACTCGGGGGCAGCCCCAGCATTTT. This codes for CASSLDGTRGQPQHF.

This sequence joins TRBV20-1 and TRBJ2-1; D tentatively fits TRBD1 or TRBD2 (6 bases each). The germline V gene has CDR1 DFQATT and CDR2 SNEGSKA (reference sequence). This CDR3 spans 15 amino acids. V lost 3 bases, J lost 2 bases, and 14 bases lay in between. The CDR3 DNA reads TGCAGTGCTAGTCTTGGAGGGGGTCCCTACAATGAGCAGTTCTTC. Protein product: CSASLGGGPYNEQFF.

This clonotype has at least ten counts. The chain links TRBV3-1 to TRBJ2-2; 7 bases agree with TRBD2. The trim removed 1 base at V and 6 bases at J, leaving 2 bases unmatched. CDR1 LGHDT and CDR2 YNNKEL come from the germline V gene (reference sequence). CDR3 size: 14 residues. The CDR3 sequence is CASSQGDYPGELFF. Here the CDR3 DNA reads TGTGCCAGCAGCCAAGGGGACTATCCCGGGGAGCTGTTTTTT.

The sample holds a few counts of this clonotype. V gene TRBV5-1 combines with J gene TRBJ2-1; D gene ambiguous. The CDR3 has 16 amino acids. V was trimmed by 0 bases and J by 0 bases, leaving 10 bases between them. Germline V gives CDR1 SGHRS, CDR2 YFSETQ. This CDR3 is CASSLAGSSSYNEQFF. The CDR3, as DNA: TGCGCCAGCAGCTTGGCTGGGTCGAGCTCCTACAATGAGCAGTTCTTC.

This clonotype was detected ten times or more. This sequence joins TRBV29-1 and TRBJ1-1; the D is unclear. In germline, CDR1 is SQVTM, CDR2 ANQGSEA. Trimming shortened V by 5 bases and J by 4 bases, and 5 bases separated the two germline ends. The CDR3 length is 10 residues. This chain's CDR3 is CSVKGTEAFF. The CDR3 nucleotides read TGCAGCGTTAAAGGCACTGAAGCTTTCTTT.

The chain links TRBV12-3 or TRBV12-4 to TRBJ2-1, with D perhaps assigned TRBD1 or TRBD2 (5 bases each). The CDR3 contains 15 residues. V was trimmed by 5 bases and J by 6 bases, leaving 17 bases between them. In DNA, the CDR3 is TGTGCCAGCAGTCCTACCCGGGACGTAAGCAATGAGCAGTTCTTC. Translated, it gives CASSPTRDVSNEQFF.

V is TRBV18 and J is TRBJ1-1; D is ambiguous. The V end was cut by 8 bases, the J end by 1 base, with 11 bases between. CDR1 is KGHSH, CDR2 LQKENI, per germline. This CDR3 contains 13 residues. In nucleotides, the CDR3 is TGTGCCAGCGCGGAATGGGGGAACACTGAAGCTTTCTTT. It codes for CASAEWGNTEAFF.

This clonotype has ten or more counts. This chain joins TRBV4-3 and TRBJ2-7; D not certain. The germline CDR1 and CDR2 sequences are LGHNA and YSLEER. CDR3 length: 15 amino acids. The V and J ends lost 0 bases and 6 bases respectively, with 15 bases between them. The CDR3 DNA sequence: TGCGCCAGCAGCCAAGATAGAGCAGGAATTGGCGAGCAGTACTTC. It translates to CASSQDRAGIGEQYF.

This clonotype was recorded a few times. The CDR3 nucleotides read TGTGCCAGCAGTCTGCCGGGACAGGGGAGAAACACCATATATTTT. This translates into CASSLPGQGRNTIYF. The chain uses TRBV12-3 or TRBV12-4 and TRBJ1-3; TRBD1 matches at 10 bases. V lost 5 bases and J lost 5; bases outside the gene matches: 6. This CDR3 comprises 15 residues.

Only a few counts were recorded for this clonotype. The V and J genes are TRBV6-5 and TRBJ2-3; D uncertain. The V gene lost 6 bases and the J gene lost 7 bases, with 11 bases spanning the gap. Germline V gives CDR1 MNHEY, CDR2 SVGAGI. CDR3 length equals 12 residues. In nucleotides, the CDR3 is TGTGCCAGCAGATCCGAGGTCAATACGCAGTATTTT. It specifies CASRSEVNTQYF.

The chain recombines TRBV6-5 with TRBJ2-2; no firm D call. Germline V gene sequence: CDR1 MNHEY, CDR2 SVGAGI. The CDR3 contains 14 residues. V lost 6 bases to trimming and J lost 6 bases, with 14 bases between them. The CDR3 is CASRFQSRAGELFF. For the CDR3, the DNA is TGTGCCAGCAGATTTCAATCGAGAGCCGGGGAGCTGTTTTTT.